Below, 8 T cell receptor beta chains from the same sample are listed, as sequenced in a study of blood T cell repertoires in COVID-19. Profiling relied on immunoSEQ multiplex PCR, and the TCRdb table lists in-frame clones only, not all of them. Here the sample spans 250,000 to 300,000 clones, 85% to 90% being singletons. Material for sequencing was PBMCs or T cells enriched from blood (not recorded which). The receptor source for this set is a woman aged 50 to 65 who had been exposed to COVID-19.

This rearrangement joins TRBV6-2 or TRBV6-3 to TRBJ2-1; 14 nucleotides match TRBD2. Germline CDR1 is MNHEY and CDR2 is SVGEGT. The ends lost 4 bases at V and 3 bases at J; junction bases unmatched: 11. The CDR3 loop spans 19 amino acids. The chain's CDR3 is CASSSPVTSGGAVYNEQFF. The CDR3 bases are TGTGCCAGCAGTTCCCCTGTGACTAGCGGGGGGGCCGTCTACAATGAGCAGTTCTTC.

A few counts support this clone. The V call is TRBV19, the J call TRBJ1-1, with D perhaps TRBD1 (5 bases). Germline V gene sequence: CDR1 LNHDA, CDR2 SQIVND (reference sequence). V was clipped by 5 bases and J by 10 bases, with 14 bases between them. The CDR3 has 12 residues. The CDR3 loop reads CASSQQDSRAFF. The CDR3 nucleotides are TGTGCCAGTAGTCAACAGGATTCGAGAGCTTTCTTT.

V and J are TRBV11-2 and TRBJ2-7; 8 nucleotides match TRBD1. This CDR3 spans 14 amino acids. Germline CDR1 and CDR2: SGHAT and FQNNGV. V shed 1 base and J 5 bases; nucleotides not matched to a gene: 4. In DNA form, the CDR3 reads TGTGCCAGCAGCTTAGTGGGACAGGCGGACGAGCAGTACTTC. This codes for CASSLVGQADEQYF.

The chain links TRBV4-1 to TRBJ1-5; a possible D gene is TRBD1 (6 bases). In germline, CDR1 is MGHRA, CDR2 YSYEKL. Between the trimmed V and J ends, which lost 6 bases and 4 bases, there was a span of 10 bases. The CDR3 spans 13 residues. The CDR3 loop reads CASSLQGNQPQHF. For the CDR3, the DNA is TGCGCCAGCAGTTTACAGGGAAATCAGCCCCAGCATTTT.

The chain employs TRBV4-2 and TRBJ1-1; D is perhaps TRBD1 (5 bases). With 4 bases removed from V and 1 base from J, the gap between germline ends came to 13 bases. The CDR3 contains 15 residues. Germline CDR1 is LGHNA and CDR2 is YNFKEQ. CDR3 in DNA: TGTGCCAGCAGCCTAGGATACCAGGGGAACACTGAAGCTTTCTTT. Its translation is CASSLGYQGNTEAFF.

The chain carries TRBV7-9 and TRBJ1-1; possibly TRBD1 for D (6 bases). This CDR3 has 14 residues. The V gene's germline CDR1 is SEHNR and CDR2 FQNEAQ (reference sequence). The V end was cut by 4 bases, the J end by 1 base, with 10 bases between. The CDR3 protein is CASSSDRPNTEAFF. The CDR3, as DNA: TGTGCCAGCAGCTCGGACAGACCGAACACTGAAGCTTTCTTT. Full variable domain (remainder filled in from reference TRBV7-9 and TRBJ1-1): DTGVSQNPRHKITKRGQNVTFRCDPISEHNRLYWYRQTLGQGPEFLTYFQNEAQLEKSRLLSDRFSAERPKGSFSTLEIQRTEQGDSAMYLCASSSDRPNTEAFFGQGTRLTVV.

This chain connects TRBV7-9 to TRBJ2-7, with D perhaps TRBD1 (6 bases). The ends were cut back, 0 bases at V and 2 bases at J, with 8 bases in the middle. The V gene's germline CDR1 is SEHNR and CDR2 FQNEAQ (reference sequence). The CDR3 runs 14 residues. CDR3 bases: TGTGCCAGCAGCTTAGCAAACAGGGCCTACGAGCAGTACTTC. Amino acid sequence: CASSLANRAYEQYF.

CDR3 residues: CASSQEPGSNTEAFF. The CDR3 nucleotides are TGCGCCAGCAGCCAAGAACCGGGTTCGAACACTGAAGCTTTCTTT. The chain is built from TRBV4-1 and TRBJ1-1, with D hard to call. Germline V gene lookup returns CDR1 MGHRA and CDR2 YSYEKL. V lost 0 bases and J 1 base, leaving 9 bases between the germline ends. CDR3 length: 15 amino acids.